A selection of T cell receptor beta chains follows, all from one sample in a study of OX40 agonist ivuxolimab in advanced cancers. TCRdb's copy holds only in-frame clones and misses some; the assay was immunoSEQ multiplex PCR. The sample lists about 83,000 clones; approximately 88% were seen once. Sequences were derived from CD4+ or CD8+ T cells sorted from blood, sampled in a trial of the OX40 agonist ivuxolimab. Receptor source: an adult with an advanced solid tumor such as melanoma, head and neck, liver or kidney cancer. CDR3s include the opening cysteine and the closing phenylalanine or tryptophan. D genes are given only for firm matches. Clone size is stated in some rows and not others, as once, few, many or a class when expanded.

J gene: TRBJ2-3
clone size: few
D gene: TRBD1
V gene: TRBV9
CDR3 protein: CASSFGQGTPTDTQYF
CDR3 DNA: TGTGCCAGCAGCTTCGGACAGGGCACCCCCACAGATACGCAGTATTTT

J gene: TRBJ1-1
clone size: -
D gene: -
V gene: TRBV7-3
CDR3 protein: CASSQPNTEAFF
CDR3 DNA: TGTGCCAGCAGCCAGCCTAACACTGAAGCTTTCTTT

J gene: TRBJ2-7
clone size: -
D gene: -
V gene: TRBV30
CDR3 protein: CAWRDRTSSYEQYF
CDR3 DNA: TGTGCCTGGAGGGACAGGACTAGCTCCTACGAGCAGTACTTC

J gene: TRBJ1-3
clone size: -
D gene: -
V gene: TRBV9
CDR3 protein: CASSPRGTRGTIYF
CDR3 DNA: TGTGCCAGCAGCCCCCGGGGAACCAGGGGCACCATATATTTT

J gene: TRBJ2-7
clone size: -
D gene: TRBD2
V gene: TRBV7-8
CDR3 protein: CASSPWGGLSGTSGAYEQYF
CDR3 DNA: TGTGCCAGCAGCCCCTGGGGGGGACTTTCCGGGACTAGCGGCGCCTACGAGCAGTACTTC

J gene: TRBJ2-7
clone size: once
D gene: TRBD1
V gene: TRBV29-1
CDR3 protein: CSVGRQGSNYEQYF
CDR3 DNA: TGCAGCGTCGGGCGACAGGGGAGTAACTACGAGCAGTACTTC

J gene: TRBJ1-6
clone size: -
D gene: TRBD1
V gene: TRBV19
CDR3 protein: CASTQTGESPLHF
CDR3 DNA: TGTGCCAGCACGCAGACAGGGGAATCACCCCTCCACTTT

J gene: TRBJ2-2
clone size: -
D gene: -
V gene: TRBV9
CDR3 protein: CASSVGSGFAGELFF
CDR3 DNA: TGTGCCAGCAGCGTAGGTTCAGGGTTCGCCGGGGAGCTGTTTTTT

J gene: TRBJ1-5
clone size: -
D gene: TRBD1
V gene: TRBV7-8
CDR3 protein: CASSSGQGVSNQPQHF
CDR3 DNA: TGTGCCAGCAGCAGTGGACAGGGAGTAAGCAATCAGCCCCAGCATTTT

J gene: TRBJ2-7
clone size: -
D gene: -
V gene: TRBV13
CDR3 protein: CASSFGTGARTLAYF
CDR3 DNA: -

J gene: TRBJ1-6
clone size: -
D gene: -
V gene: TRBV7-9
CDR3 protein: CASSRINSPLHF
CDR3 DNA: TGTGCCAGCAGTCGGATTAATTCACCCCTCCACTTT

J gene: TRBJ2-4
clone size: -
D gene: -
V gene: TRBV6-6
CDR3 protein: CATGRGALAKNIQYF
CDR3 DNA: TGTGCCACTGGTCGAGGGGCCTTAGCCAAAAACATTCAGTACTTC

J gene: TRBJ1-2
clone size: few
D gene: TRBD1
V gene: TRBV5-5
CDR3 protein: CASSSGGPYYGYTF
CDR3 DNA: TGTGCCAGCAGTTCAGGGGGACCCTATTATGGCTACACCTTC

J gene: TRBJ1-5
clone size: -
D gene: -
V gene: TRBV27
CDR3 protein: CASSWGNNQPQHF
CDR3 DNA: TGTGCCAGCAGTTGGGGGAATAATCAGCCCCAGCATTTT

J gene: TRBJ2-7
clone size: -
D gene: TRBD2
V gene: TRBV7-2
CDR3 protein: CASSHRASGSYEQYF
CDR3 DNA: TGTGCCAGCAGCCACCGGGCTAGCGGGTCCTACGAGCAGTACTTC

J gene: TRBJ1-2
clone size: -
D gene: -
V gene: TRBV6-5
CDR3 protein: CASRSSTYGYTF
CDR3 DNA: TGTGCCAGCAGGTCAAGTACCTATGGCTACACCTTC

J gene: TRBJ1-4
clone size: -
D gene: TRBD1
V gene: TRBV2
CDR3 protein: CASSERWDSYEKLFF
CDR3 DNA: TGTGCCAGCAGTGAAAGGTGGGACAGTTATGAAAAACTGTTTTTT

J gene: TRBJ2-7
clone size: -
D gene: -
V gene: TRBV27
CDR3 protein: CASSLPLLTGTIYEQYF
CDR3 DNA: TGTGCCAGCAGTTTACCCCTCCTGACAGGTACTATCTACGAGCAGTACTTC

J gene: TRBJ2-1
clone size: -
D gene: TRBD1
V gene: TRBV10-3
CDR3 protein: CAISYRQGAGNEQFF
CDR3 DNA: TGTGCCATCAGTTATCGACAGGGGGCAGGCAATGAGCAGTTCTTC

J gene: TRBJ1-2
clone size: -
D gene: -
V gene: TRBV7-2
CDR3 protein: CASSLQESYGYTF
CDR3 DNA: TGTGCCAGCAGCTTGCAGGAGTCCTATGGCTACACCTTC

J gene: TRBJ2-7
clone size: -
D gene: -
V gene: TRBV4-1
CDR3 protein: CASSQIQASPNEQYF
CDR3 DNA: TGCGCCAGCAGCCAGATTCAGGCGTCTCCTAACGAGCAGTACTTC

J gene: TRBJ1-2
clone size: -
D gene: -
V gene: TRBV2
CDR3 protein: CASSEANRIYGGEIDGYTF
CDR3 DNA: TGTGCCAGCAGTGAGGCGAACAGAATTTATGGAGGTGAGATCGATGGCTACACCTTC

J gene: TRBJ2-6
clone size: -
D gene: -
V gene: TRBV19
CDR3 protein: CASSIDMRRVRVSGANVLTF
CDR3 DNA: TGTGCCAGTAGTATAGATATGCGAAGGGTTAGGGTCTCTGGGGCCAACGTCCTGACTTTC

J gene: TRBJ1-2
clone size: -
D gene: TRBD1
V gene: TRBV6-5
CDR3 protein: CASSAYDRDNYGYTF
CDR3 DNA: TGTGCCAGCAGTGCCTATGACAGGGACAACTATGGCTACACCTTC

J gene: TRBJ2-1
clone size: -
D gene: -
V gene: TRBV30
CDR3 protein: CAWSVEHDTYNEQFF
CDR3 DNA: TGTGCCTGGAGTGTGGAACATGACACTTACAATGAGCAGTTCTTC

J gene: TRBJ1-5
clone size: once
D gene: TRBD1
V gene: TRBV6-6
CDR3 protein: CASRRQGESGNQPQHF
CDR3 DNA: TGTGCCAGCAGGCGACAGGGGGAGAGTGGGAATCAGCCCCAGCATTTT

J gene: TRBJ2-2
clone size: -
D gene: -
V gene: TRBV29-1
CDR3 protein: CSSFAQTGELFF
CDR3 DNA: TGCAGCAGTTTTGCTCAAACCGGGGAGCTGTTTTTT

J gene: TRBJ1-4
clone size: -
D gene: -
V gene: TRBV5-1
CDR3 protein: CASSLDIGAPTNEKLFF
CDR3 DNA: TGCGCCAGCAGCCTTGATATAGGAGCCCCTACTAATGAAAAACTGTTTTTT

J gene: TRBJ2-3
clone size: -
D gene: TRBD2
V gene: TRBV7-3
CDR3 protein: CASSPKGLAGEWASTDTQYF
CDR3 DNA: TGTGCCAGCAGCCCAAAAGGACTAGCGGGAGAGTGGGCTAGCACAGATACGCAGTATTTT

J gene: TRBJ2-7
clone size: -
D gene: TRBD1
V gene: TRBV10-2
CDR3 protein: CASRRGTGRYEQYF
CDR3 DNA: TGCGCCAGCAGACGCGGGACAGGGCGGTACGAGCAGTACTTC

J gene: TRBJ1-5
clone size: -
D gene: -
V gene: TRBV27
CDR3 protein: CASSSSQGRQPQHF
CDR3 DNA: TGTGCCAGCAGTTCTTCACAGGGACGGCAGCCCCAGCATTTT

J gene: TRBJ1-2
clone size: -
D gene: -
V gene: TRBV29-1
CDR3 protein: CSVRTYGYTF
CDR3 DNA: TGCAGCGTCCGGACGTATGGCTACACCTTC

J gene: TRBJ2-1
clone size: few
D gene: TRBD2
V gene: TRBV18
CDR3 protein: CASSPTLAGGHNEQFF
CDR3 DNA: TGTGCCAGCTCACCTACACTAGCGGGGGGCCACAATGAGCAGTTCTTC

J gene: TRBJ2-7
clone size: -
D gene: TRBD1
V gene: TRBV19
CDR3 protein: CASSFGTGIPYEQYF
CDR3 DNA: TGTGCCAGTAGCTTTGGGACAGGGATACCCTACGAGCAGTACTTC

J gene: TRBJ2-1
clone size: -
D gene: -
V gene: TRBV6-5
CDR3 protein: CASSFPLGAGDEQFF
CDR3 DNA: TGTGCCAGCAGTTTCCCCCTCGGAGCCGGCGATGAGCAGTTCTTC

J gene: TRBJ2-4
clone size: -
D gene: TRBD1
V gene: TRBV6-1
CDR3 protein: CASSADRGANIQYF
CDR3 DNA: TGTGCCAGCAGTGCAGACAGGGGGGCGAACATTCAGTACTTC

J gene: TRBJ2-5
clone size: -
D gene: TRBD2
V gene: TRBV7-2
CDR3 protein: CASSLPGRMETQYF
CDR3 DNA: TGTGCGAGCAGCTTGCCCGGGAGGATGGAGACCCAGTACTTC

J gene: TRBJ1-1
clone size: -
D gene: -
V gene: TRBV29-1
CDR3 protein: CSVDRGGNTEAFF
CDR3 DNA: TGCAGCGTTGACCGGGGCGGGAACACTGAAGCTTTCTTT

J gene: TRBJ2-1
clone size: -
D gene: TRBD2
V gene: TRBV27
CDR3 protein: CASRLRLAGVLNEQFF
CDR3 DNA: TGTGCCAGCAGACTACGACTAGCGGGAGTACTAAATGAGCAGTTCTTC

J gene: TRBJ2-3
clone size: -
D gene: TRBD2
V gene: TRBV6-5
CDR3 protein: CASRSGNTDTQYF
CDR3 DNA: TGTGCCAGCAGAAGCGGGAACACAGATACGCAGTATTTT

J gene: TRBJ1-5
clone size: few
D gene: -
V gene: TRBV2
CDR3 protein: CASSAIQGNQPQHF
CDR3 DNA: TGTGCCAGCAGCGCAATTCAGGGGAACCAGCCCCAGCATTTT

J gene: TRBJ1-3
clone size: -
D gene: TRBD1
V gene: TRBV2
CDR3 protein: CASSWEGTDRNTIYF
CDR3 DNA: TGTGCCAGCAGCTGGGAAGGGACAGACCGAAACACCATATATTTT